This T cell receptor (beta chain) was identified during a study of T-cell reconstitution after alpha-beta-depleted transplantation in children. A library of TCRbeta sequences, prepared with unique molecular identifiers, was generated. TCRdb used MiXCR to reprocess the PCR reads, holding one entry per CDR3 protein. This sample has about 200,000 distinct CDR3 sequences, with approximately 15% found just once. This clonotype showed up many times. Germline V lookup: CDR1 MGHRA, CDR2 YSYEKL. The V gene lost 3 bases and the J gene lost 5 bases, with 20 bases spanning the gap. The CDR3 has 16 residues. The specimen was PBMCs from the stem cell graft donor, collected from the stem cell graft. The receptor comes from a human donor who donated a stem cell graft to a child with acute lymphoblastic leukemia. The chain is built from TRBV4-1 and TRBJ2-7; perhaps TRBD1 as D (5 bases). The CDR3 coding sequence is TGCGCCAGCAGCCAGGAAAGGGGCCCACCCGGGCACGAGCAGTACTTC. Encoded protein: CASSQERGPPGHEQYF.